The following is a T cell receptor beta chain sequence with its context. The data are from a study of blood T cell repertoires in COVID-19. Per germline, CDR1 MDHEN and CDR2 SYDVKM. The CDR3 runs 16 residues. V lost 9 bases and J lost 0; bases outside the gene matches: 12. The protocol was immunoSEQ multiplex PCR, while the TCRdb copy is restricted to in-frame clones and leaves out a portion. The table lists some 120,000 clones, roughly four fifths of them singletons. The genes are TRBV28 and TRBJ1-1; 8 positions agree with TRBD1. The specimen sequenced was peripheral blood. The receptor comes from a man between 70 and 80 years old with active or convalescent COVID-19. Here the CDR3 reads CASKQGGLFVNTEAFF. DNA for the CDR3: TGTGCCAGTAAACAGGGGGGGCTATTCGTGAACACTGAAGCTTTCTTT.